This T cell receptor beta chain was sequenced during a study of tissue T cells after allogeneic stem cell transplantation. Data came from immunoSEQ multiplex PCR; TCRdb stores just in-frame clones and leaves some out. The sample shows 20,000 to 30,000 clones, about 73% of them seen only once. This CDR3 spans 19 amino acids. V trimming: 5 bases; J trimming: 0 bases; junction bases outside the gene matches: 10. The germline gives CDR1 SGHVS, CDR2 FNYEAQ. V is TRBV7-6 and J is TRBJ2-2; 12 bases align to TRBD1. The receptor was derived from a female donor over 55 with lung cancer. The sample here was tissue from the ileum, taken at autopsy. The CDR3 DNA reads TGTGCCAGCAGCCGAAGGGGGACAGGGGGCGCGGCGAACACCGGGGAGCTGTTTTTT. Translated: CASSRRGTGGAANTGELFF.